The 15 T cell receptor beta chains in this list originate from one sample, sequenced in a study of cytomegalovirus exposure and HLA in healthy donors. Produced via immunoSEQ multiplex PCR; TCRdb's table is partial and in-frame only. In the table there are some 54,000 clones, approximately 90% of which are singletons. Sample: PBMCs. These receptors all stem from a man younger than 35 in good health and CMV-seronegative.

The V call is TRBV29-1, the J call TRBJ2-1; 10 positions agree with TRBD2. V lost 4 bases, J lost 8 bases, and 8 bases stayed unmatched. CDR3 size: 14 residues. The germline CDR1 and CDR2 sequences are SQVTM and ANQGSEA. CDR3 nucleotides: TGCAGCGTTGTACTAGCGGGATTGAGAGATGAGCAGTTCTTC. Translation: CSVVLAGLRDEQFF.

The rearrangement joins TRBV5-1 to TRBJ1-1; TRBD1 might be the D (5 bases). This CDR3 is built from 15 residues. The germline V gene encodes CDR1 SGHRS and CDR2 YFSETQ. The germline V and J ends were trimmed by 8 bases and 0 bases, with 17 bases remaining between them. The CDR3 loop reads CASRSGGGVNTEAFF. The CDR3 nucleotides read TGCGCCAGTCGCTCCGGCGGGGGTGTGAACACTGAAGCTTTCTTT.

The CDR3 sequence: CASSFGDSPNQPQHF. In nucleotides, the CDR3 is TGTGCCAGCAGTTTTGGGGACAGTCCCAATCAGCCCCAGCATTTT. The rearrangement joins TRBV28 to TRBJ1-5, with TRBD1 matching over 7 bases. The V and J ends lost 3 bases and 3 bases, in that order; junction bases with no gene match: 5. The CDR3 totals 15 residues. CDR1 is MDHEN, CDR2 SYDVKM, per germline.

The chain combines TRBV6-1 with TRBJ2-3; 12 nucleotides align to TRBD2. Germline CDR1 is MNHNS and CDR2 is SASEGT. J was trimmed by 2 bases and V by 8 bases; bases with no gene match: 14. This CDR3 comprises 18 residues. The CDR3 DNA sequence: TGTGCCAGCGGTGGGGCCCTTCTAGCGGGAGGGCTCACAGATACGCAGTATTTT. It is translated as CASGGALLAGGLTDTQYF.

The V gene is TRBV5-4, the J gene TRBJ2-7, with 12 bases identical to TRBD2. There are 15 residues in the CDR3. The germline V gene has CDR1 SGHNT and CDR2 YYREEE (reference sequence). With 1 base clipped from V and 5 bases from J, the junction kept 4 bases outside the gene matches. Written as DNA, the CDR3 is TGTGCCAGCAGCTTGTGGACTAGCGGGATTAACGAGCAGTACTTC. As protein: CASSLWTSGINEQYF.

The chain recombines TRBV6-4 with TRBJ2-3; 8 bases align to TRBD1. The CDR3 consists of 14 residues. V was clipped by 2 bases and J by 5 bases; unmatched bases: 3. The germline gives CDR1 MRHNA, CDR2 SNTAGT. The CDR3 reads CASSDGQGGDTQYF. In nucleotides, the CDR3 is TGTGCCAGCAGTGACGGACAGGGAGGAGATACGCAGTATTTT.

The CDR3 region has the DNA TGTGCCAGTAGTTCAAGAGGACAGGGCCGATACAATGAGCAGTTCTTC. Translating it yields CASSSRGQGRYNEQFF. V and J are TRBV19 and TRBJ2-1, with 8 bases matching TRBD1. Looked up from germline, CDR1 is LNHDA and CDR2 is SQIVND (reference sequence). The CDR3 consists of 16 residues. Trimming took 5 bases from V and 4 from J; bases not matched to a gene: 10.

The CDR3 DNA follows: TGCGCCAGCAGCCTACCGGGAAGGACAGGGAGCTCTGGGGCCAACGTCCTGACTTTC. It yields the protein CASSLPGRTGSSGANVLTF. J is TRBJ2-6 and V is TRBV4-1; 8 bases are a match to TRBD1. V trimming: 4 bases; J trimming: 0 bases; junction bases outside the gene matches: 11. From germline, CDR1 is MGHRA and CDR2 YSYEKL. The CDR3 has 19 residues.

This chain joins TRBV10-3 and TRBJ2-2; 14 bases agree with TRBD2. The V gene end was trimmed by 5 bases and the J gene end by 1 base; junction bases not matched to a gene: 6. Germline values: CDR1 ENHRY, CDR2 SYGVKD. There are 18 residues in the CDR3. CDR3 sequence (DNA): TGTGCCATCAGTTCGGACGGGACTAGCGGGAGGAACACCGGGGAGCTGTTTTTT. Amino acid sequence: CAISSDGTSGRNTGELFF.

V is TRBV19 and J is TRBJ1-4; possible D gene TRBD1, 6 bases. The CDR3 covers 13 residues. Germline CDR1 and CDR2: LNHDA and SQIVND (reference sequence). Trimming took 5 bases from V and 6 from J, leaving 10 bases between them. DNA for the CDR3: TGTGCCAGTAGTTTGGGGACACATGAAAAACTGTTTTTT. This encodes CASSLGTHEKLFF.

In its sample, this clone was seen many times. The chain links TRBV15 to TRBJ1-5, with D possibly TRBD1 on 6 matching bases. The germline gives CDR1 LNHNV, CDR2 YYDKDF (reference sequence). The CDR3 has 14 amino acids. The V gene lost 4 bases and the J gene lost 11 bases, with 18 bases spanning the gap. Here the CDR3 reads CATSTGAETEAQHF. DNA of the CDR3: TGTGCCACCAGCACAGGGGCCGAGACTGAGGCCCAGCATTTT.

The chain joins TRBV10-3 to TRBJ2-7; 7 bases are a match to TRBD2. The CDR3 extends over 15 amino acids. V gave up 0 bases and J gave up 9 bases; unmatched junction bases: 11. The V gene's germline CDR1 is ENHRY and CDR2 SYGVKD. The CDR3 sequence: CAISESTTSRHGQYF. The CDR3 nucleotides are TGTGCCATCAGTGAGTCGACGACTAGCCGGCATGGGCAGTACTTC.

CDR3 residues: CASSLSGDTDTQYF. For the CDR3, the DNA is TGCGCCAGCAGCTTGAGCGGAGACACAGATACGCAGTATTTT. The chain uses TRBV5-1 and TRBJ2-3, with D tentatively TRBD2 (5 bases). The CDR3 spans 14 residues. CDR1 is SGHRS, CDR2 YFSETQ, per germline. V gave up 1 base and J gave up 2 bases, with 8 bases separating them. Complete variable domain (other parts from reference TRBV5-1 and TRBJ2-3): KAGVTQTPRYLIKTRGQQVTLSCSPISGHRSVSWYQQTPGQGLQFLFEYFSETQRNKGNFPGRFSGRQFSNSRSEMNVSTLELGDSALYLCASSLSGDTDTQYFGPGTRLTVL.

The chain joins TRBV30 to TRBJ2-7; D not resolved. V was shortened by 1 base and J by 1 base, with 8 bases between the two germline ends. The CDR3 contains 13 residues. Germline-derived CDR1 and CDR2 are GTSNPN and SVGIG (reference sequence). The CDR3 sequence is CAWSDFTSYEQYF. The CDR3 nucleotides read TGTGCCTGGAGTGATTTCACATCCTACGAGCAGTACTTC.

In DNA form, the CDR3 reads TGCGCCAGCAGCGCGGTACAGGGTTCTTATGGCTACACCTTC. Encoded protein: CASSAVQGSYGYTF. V usage is TRBV5-1 and J usage is TRBJ1-2, with a possible D match to TRBD1 (6 bases). The CDR3 length is 14 residues. Between the trimmed V and J ends, which lost 4 bases and 5 bases, there was a span of 15 bases. Germline V gene data show CDR1 as SGHRS and CDR2 as YFSETQ.